Given below is one TCR beta chain in context. No antigen is known for it. This entry comes from a study of response to subunit inactivated influenza vaccine. The study's findings and limits: Few additional T cells are recruited per seasonal influenza vaccination, authors suggested.

TCRdb recomputed calls from the RT-PCR reads with MiXCR, one row per CDR3 protein. The repertoire holds under 850,000 distinct CDR3 sequences, with 18% as singletons. This specimen was PBMCs from blood, taken 4 to 6 days after vaccination. The origin of this receptor is a man aged 45-65 years who received an inactivated influenza vaccine.

Written as DNA, the CDR3 is TGCGCCAGCAGAATTGGACAGGGAATAGGGAACACTGAAGCTTTCTTT. Amino acid sequence: CASRIGQGIGNTEAFF. The V call is TRBV5-1, the J call TRBJ1-1, with 8 nucleotides matching TRBD1. CDR3 size: 16 residues. Germline lookup yields CDR1 SGHRS and CDR2 YFSETQ. Unmatched junction bases numbered 10, after V lost 5 bases and J lost 1 base.